The clone carrying this TCR beta chain came up many times. TCR beta VDJ and CDR3 were profiled, and genomic DNA was the template. In TCRdb, the reads were re-called with MiXCR into one record per CDR3 protein. In the table there are about 190,000 distinct CDR3 sequences, 50% to 55% of which are singletons. This record belongs to a study of CD8+CD57+ T cells in acquired aplastic anemia. About the research overall: The study obtained an average of around 3.1 ug of DNA from sorted CD4+ and CD8+ cells.

CDR1 is SGHDT and CDR2 is YYEEEE in the germline V gene. There are 13 residues in the CDR3. V lost 0 bases to trimming and J lost 7 bases, with 10 bases between them. The sequence came from a human donor in good health, serving as a control. Material: sorted CD4+, CD8+, or CD8+CD57+ T cells (not recorded which) from PBMCs. The chain uses TRBV5-6 and TRBJ1-2; no reliable D call. The CDR3 DNA sequence: TGTGCCAGCAGCTTGGGGAGGGCGGGTGGCTACACCTTC. It encodes CASSLGRAGGYTF.